This T cell receptor (beta chain) was captured in a study of shared clonotypes between healthy human individuals. Samples underwent the assay at deep level. Libraries were prepared by immunoSEQ multiplex PCR; TCRdb keeps only in-frame clonotypes and omits some of them. The sample has under 600,000 clones, 95% to 96% seen once. Those who donated were healthy HIV-negative adults, with no recent acute infections or vaccinations reported. V was clipped by 2 bases and J by 3 bases; unmatched bases: 1. CDR3 size: 13 residues. Per the germline V gene, CDR1 is MNHEY and CDR2 is SVGAGI. This TCR derives from a woman aged 30 to 39 in good health. The chain carries TRBV6-5 and TRBJ2-7, with 7 bases that match TRBD1. Sample: naive CD4+ T cells sorted from blood. Subset specified: CD45RA+ positively selected. The CDR3 DNA follows: TGTGCCAGCAGTTACGACAGGGTCTACGAGCAGTACTTC. Translating it yields CASSYDRVYEQYF.